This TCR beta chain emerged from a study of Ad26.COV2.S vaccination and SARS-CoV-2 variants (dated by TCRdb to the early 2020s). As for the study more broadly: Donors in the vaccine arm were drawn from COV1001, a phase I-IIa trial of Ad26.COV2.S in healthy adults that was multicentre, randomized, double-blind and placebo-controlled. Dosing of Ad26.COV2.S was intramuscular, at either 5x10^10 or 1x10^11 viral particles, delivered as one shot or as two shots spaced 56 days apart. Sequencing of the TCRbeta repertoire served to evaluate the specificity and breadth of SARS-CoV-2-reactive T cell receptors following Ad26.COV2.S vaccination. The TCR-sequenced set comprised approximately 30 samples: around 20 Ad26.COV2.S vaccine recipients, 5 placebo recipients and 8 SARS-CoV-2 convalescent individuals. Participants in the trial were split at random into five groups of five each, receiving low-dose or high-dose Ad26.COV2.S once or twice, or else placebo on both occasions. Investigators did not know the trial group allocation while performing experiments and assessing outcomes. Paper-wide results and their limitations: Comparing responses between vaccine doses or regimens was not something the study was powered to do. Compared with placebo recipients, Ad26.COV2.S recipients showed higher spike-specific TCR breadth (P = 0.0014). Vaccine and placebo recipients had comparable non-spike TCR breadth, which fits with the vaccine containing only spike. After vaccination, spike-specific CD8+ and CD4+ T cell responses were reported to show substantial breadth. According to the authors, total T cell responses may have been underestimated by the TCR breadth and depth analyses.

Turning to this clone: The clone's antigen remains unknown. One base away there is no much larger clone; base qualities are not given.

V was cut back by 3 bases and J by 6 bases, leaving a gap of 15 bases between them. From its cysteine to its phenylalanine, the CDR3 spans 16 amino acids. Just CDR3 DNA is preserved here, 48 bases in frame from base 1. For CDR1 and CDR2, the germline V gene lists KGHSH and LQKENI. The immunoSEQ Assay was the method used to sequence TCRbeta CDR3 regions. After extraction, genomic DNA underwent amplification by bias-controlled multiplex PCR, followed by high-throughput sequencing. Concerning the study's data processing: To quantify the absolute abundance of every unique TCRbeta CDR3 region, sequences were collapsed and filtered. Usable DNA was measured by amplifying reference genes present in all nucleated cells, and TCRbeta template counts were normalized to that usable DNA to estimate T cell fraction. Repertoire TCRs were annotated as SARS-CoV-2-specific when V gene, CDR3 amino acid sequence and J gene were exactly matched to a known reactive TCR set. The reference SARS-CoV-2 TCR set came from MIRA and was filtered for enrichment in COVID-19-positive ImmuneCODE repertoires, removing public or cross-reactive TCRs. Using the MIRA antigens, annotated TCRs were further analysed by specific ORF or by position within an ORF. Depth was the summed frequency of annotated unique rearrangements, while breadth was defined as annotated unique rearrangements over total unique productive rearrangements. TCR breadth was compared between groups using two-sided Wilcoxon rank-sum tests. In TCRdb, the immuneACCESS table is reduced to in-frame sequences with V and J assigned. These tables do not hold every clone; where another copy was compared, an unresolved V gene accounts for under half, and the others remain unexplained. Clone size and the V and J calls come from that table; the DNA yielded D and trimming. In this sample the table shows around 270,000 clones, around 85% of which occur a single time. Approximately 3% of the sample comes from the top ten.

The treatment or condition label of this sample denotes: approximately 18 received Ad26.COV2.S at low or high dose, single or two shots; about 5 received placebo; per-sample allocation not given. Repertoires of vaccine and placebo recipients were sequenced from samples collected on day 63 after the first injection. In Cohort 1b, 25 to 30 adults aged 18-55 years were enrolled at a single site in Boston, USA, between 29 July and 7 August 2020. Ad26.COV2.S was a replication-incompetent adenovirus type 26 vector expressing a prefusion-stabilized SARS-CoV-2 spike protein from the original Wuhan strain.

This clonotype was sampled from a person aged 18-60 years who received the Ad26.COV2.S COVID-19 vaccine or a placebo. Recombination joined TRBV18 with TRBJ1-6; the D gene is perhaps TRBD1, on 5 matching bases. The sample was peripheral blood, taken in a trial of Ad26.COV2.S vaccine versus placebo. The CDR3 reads CASSPSGTRFNSPLHF. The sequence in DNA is TGTGCCAGCTCACCTAGTGGGACGAGATTTAATTCACCCCTCCACTTT.